This TCR beta chain was captured by sequencing in a study of cytomegalovirus exposure and HLA in healthy donors. For the study at large: Within the Caucasian-associated ancestry cluster were around 81% of the approximately 390 genotyped donors.

CDR1 LNHDA and CDR2 SQIVND come from the germline V gene (reference sequence). V gave up 3 bases and J gave up 3 bases, with 8 bases separating them. The CDR3 sequence is 13 residues long. Overall study results and limits: Most of the TCR beta V segments (in an earlier analysis) were productive either about 87% or about 30% of the time.

The PCR used 60 Vbeta and 13 Jbeta primers. Clones were sequenced by immunoSEQ multiplex PCR, and TCRdb holds only the in-frame ones, with some missing. The repertoire consists of roughly 110,000 clones, with 71% occurring once and the leading ten covering roughly 3%. Likely unrecorded immune exposures existed in these nominally healthy donors. A word on this clone: Antigen: not known.

The chain couples TRBV19 to TRBJ2-5; D is perhaps TRBD1 (6 bases). This clonotype originated in a female donor in good health and CMV-seronegative. Sequencing input: PBMCs. The CDR3 DNA is TGTGCCAGTAGTATGGACAGAGAAGAGACCCAGTACTTC. Translation gives CASSMDREETQYF.